The following is a T cell receptor (beta chain) sequence with its context. A few counts support this clonotype. No cognate antigen has been identified for it. No qualities accompany the bases; no much larger clone lies one base away. Reading from cysteine to phenylalanine, the CDR3 counts 17 amino acids. Of the read, only the CDR3 DNA is kept; its 51 bases are in frame from base 1. CDR1 SEHNR and CDR2 FQNEAQ are derived from the germline V gene (reference sequence). V is shortened by 3 bases, J by 6 bases, and the region joining them spans 23 bases. These data come from a study of T-cell reconstitution after alpha-beta-depleted transplantation in children (dated by TCRdb to 2016 to 2017). At the level of the whole study: Using TCR repertoire profiling, the study followed T-cell immune reconstitution in a quantitative way in children after TCRalphabeta/CD19-depleted allogeneic hematopoietic cell transplantation.

The library came from PCR. These reads were obtained on an Illumina HiSeq 2500. TCR libraries were prepared with molecular barcoding, using unique molecular identifiers to normalize TCRbeta repertoire quantification. TCRdb reprocessed the public reads (quality trimming at Q25 with fastp, clone calling with MiXCR) and kept in-frame beta chains. When rows share a CDR3 protein, they turn into one entry using the most common DNA and genes. Here the sample has approximately 85,000 distinct CDR3 sequences; around 14% occur a single time. The ten largest clones take up 25% to 35% of the sample. The paper's findings and limits, for the study overall: In some patients, the high TCRbeta diversity seen at day 60 was put down to recipient T cells and intrathymic progenitors that had survived conditioning. Apparently early alphabetaT-cell count recovery about two months after transplant reportedly relied on only several hundred rapidly expanded clones derived from non-depleted graft cells. Over subsequent months, a decline in hyperexpanded clone frequencies was noted, and after one year, T-cell counts and TCRbeta diversity were mostly ascribed to newly produced T cells.

The treatment or condition label for this specimen denotes: allogeneic hematopoietic cell transplantation with graft depleted of TCRalphabeta T cells and CD19 B cells. Transplant recipients were children who received TCRalphabeta/CD19-depleted allogeneic hematopoietic cell grafts. This specimen was PBMCs, mostly from graft donor cells, taken 180 days after TCRalphabeta/CD19-depleted stem cell transplant. The receptor's source is a male patient between 2 and 10 years old who had a stem cell transplant for acute lymphoblastic leukemia, so the T cells may come from the graft donor. The chain is encoded by TRBV7-9 joined to TRBJ1-2, with an unclear D gene assignment. The nucleotide sequence reads as follows: TGTGCCAGCAGCTTTAGCTCGGGGAATGGACGGCCTGATGGCTACACCTTC. This gives the protein CASSFSSGNGRPDGYTF.